What follows are 17 T cell receptor beta chains derived from one specimen sequenced in a study of response to subunit inactivated influenza vaccine. TCRdb reanalysed the RT-PCR reads using MiXCR and keeps one entry per CDR3 protein. The top ten hold 5.5% to 7% of the sample, which has 650,000 to 850,000 distinct CDR3 sequences, 14% seen once. The sequences come from PBMCs from blood, collected 14 to 15 days before vaccination. These receptors all come from a man in his forties or fifties who received an inactivated influenza vaccine.

This CDR3 reads CASRTSGGRDTQYF. CDR3 sequence (DNA): TGTGCCAGCAGGACTAGCGGGGGTCGGGATACGCAGTATTTT. This rearrangement joins TRBV28 to TRBJ2-3, with 12 bases matching TRBD2. This CDR3 has 14 amino acids. CDR1 and CDR2 (germline): MDHEN, SYDVKM. Unmatched junction bases numbered 4, after V lost 6 bases and J lost 6 bases.

About this clonotype: The junction does not match germline at one end; this may be a read error. The J gene is TRBJ1-5, the V gene TRBV6-6; D is undetermined. Germline CDR1 MNHNY, CDR2 SVGAGI (reference sequence). This CDR3 is 13 amino acids long. CDR3 nucleotides: TGTGCCAGCTGTTACTCGAAGGTTCAGCCCCAGCATTTT. As protein: CASCYSKVQPQHF.

CDR3 DNA sequence: TGCAGTGCTAACCTAGCGGGAGAACCCGGGGAGCTGTTTTTT. The encoded protein is CSANLAGEPGELFF. The genes are TRBV20-1 and TRBJ2-2, with 10 bases fitting TRBD2. The CDR3 has 14 residues. J was trimmed by 6 bases and V by 4 bases; bases with no gene match: 5. The germline V gene encodes CDR1 DFQATT and CDR2 SNEGSKA (reference sequence).

The chain carries TRBV15 and TRBJ2-5; D may correspond to TRBD1 or TRBD2 (6 bases each). Germline loops: CDR1 LNHNV, CDR2 YYDKDF (reference sequence). The V and J ends lost 1 base and 5 bases respectively, with 20 bases between them. The CDR3 extends over 17 amino acids. For the CDR3, the DNA is TGTGCCACCAGCAGAGTTTTGGGGGGCGGCAATTCGGAGACCCAGTACTTC. The encoded protein is CATSRVLGGGNSETQYF.

This clonotype was seen more than once but under ten times. The chain couples TRBV6-2 or TRBV6-3 to TRBJ1-5; unclear D gene. The CDR3 contains 14 residues. The germline CDR1 and CDR2 sequences are MNHEY and SVGEGT. V was trimmed by 4 bases and J by 5 bases, leaving 12 bases between them. CDR3 region: CASSLQERYQPQHF. CDR3 nucleotides: TGTGCCAGCAGTTTGCAGGAGCGGTATCAGCCCCAGCATTTT.

This clonotype was seen a handful of times. Sequence at one end of the junction differs from germline and may be a read error. V usage is TRBV28 and J usage is TRBJ1-4; D gene uncertain. Germline V gene data show CDR1 as MDHEN and CDR2 as SYDVKM. This CDR3 is built from 12 residues. CDR3 region: CASGLGNEKLFF. The CDR3 DNA is TGTGCCAGCGGTTTAGGGAATGAAAAACTGTTTTTT. Combining the CDR3 with reference TRBV28 and TRBJ1-4 gives the whole variable domain DVKVTQSSRYLVKRTGEKVFLECVQDMDHENMFWYRQDPGLGLRLIYFSYDVKMKEKGDIPEGYSVSREKKERFSLILESASTNQTSMYLCASGLGNEKLFFGSGTQLSVL.

J is TRBJ2-1 and V is TRBV29-1, with 7 positions matching TRBD2. The CDR3 contains 14 residues. With 7 bases clipped from V and 7 bases from J, the junction kept 13 bases outside the gene matches. The germline gives CDR1 SQVTM, CDR2 ANQGSEA. CDR3 loop: CSASAYLGGNEQFF. The DNA for the CDR3 is TGCAGCGCCTCGGCTTACTTGGGAGGGAATGAGCAGTTCTTC.

This clonotype turned up a few times. The J gene is TRBJ1-5, the V gene TRBV7-2, with 8 bases identical to TRBD1. The germline gives CDR1 SGHTA, CDR2 FQGNSA. The CDR3 runs 14 residues. Trimming removed 4 bases from V and 7 bases from J; junction bases left unmatched: 6. The CDR3 DNA reads TGTGCCAGCAGCTCCCCAGGGGGCCGGCAGCCCCAGCATTTT. Its translation: CASSSPGGRQPQHF.

Turning to this clonotype: A read error may produce the germline difference seen at one junction end. This rearrangement joins TRBV7-7 to TRBJ2-5, with D unclear. Germline-derived CDR1 and CDR2 are SSHAT and FNYEAQ (reference sequence). This CDR3 has 13 residues. The CDR3 loop reads CASSSIEQETQYF. The CDR3, as DNA: TGTGCTAGCAGCTCAATAGAGCAAGAGACCCAGTACTTC.

This clonotype was observed at least ten times. The chain has TRBV20-1 and TRBJ2-3; TRBD1 matches at 7 bases. This CDR3 has 14 residues. V lost 4 bases, J lost 2 bases, and 6 bases stayed unmatched. The germline V gene encodes CDR1 DFQATT and CDR2 SNEGSKA (reference sequence). CDR3 in amino acids: CSATGTANTDTQYF. CDR3 DNA sequence: TGCAGTGCTACCGGGACAGCGAACACAGATACGCAGTATTTT.

This clonotype came up a few times. The chain joins TRBV20-1 to TRBJ2-5; 10 bases fit TRBD2. The V segment lost 5 bases and the J segment 7 bases; nucleotides outside the gene matches: 16. This CDR3 is built from 16 residues. In germline, CDR1 is DFQATT, CDR2 SNEGSKA (reference sequence). CDR3 coding DNA: TGCAGTGCTTTTCCGGGACTAGCGCTACCGGGGGCGACCCAGTACTTC. It encodes CSAFPGLALPGATQYF.

This clonotype has more than one count but fewer than ten. This sequence joins TRBV1 and TRBJ2-7; TRBD2 was called by the table and not checked on the DNA. TRBV1 is deemed a pseudogene. The CDR3 is 19 amino acids. This chain's CDR3 is CTAPGNPNRLAGPSYEQYF. CDR3 DNA sequence: TGCACCGCTCCGGGGAATCCCAATCGGCTAGCGGGACCCTCCTACGAGCAGTACTTC.

The genes are TRBV5-1 and TRBJ2-2, with D perhaps being TRBD1 or TRBD2 (6 bases each). Germline V gives CDR1 SGHRS, CDR2 YFSETQ. This CDR3 is built from 17 residues. Trimming cost V 4 bases and J 1 base, with 17 bases left between them. DNA for the CDR3: TGCGCCAGCAGCCCCCTAGGGGGAGGAGAGAACACCGGGGAGCTGTTTTTT. It yields the protein CASSPLGGGENTGELFF.

This clonotype was detected many times. The genes are TRBV20-1 and TRBJ2-3, with a tentative D call TRBD1 (5 bases). CDR1 is DFQATT, CDR2 SNEGSKA, per germline (reference sequence). The V and J ends lost 3 bases and 6 bases respectively, with 13 bases between them. The CDR3 covers 13 residues. CDR3 residues: CSARFQGTDTQYF. The CDR3 nucleotides read TGCAGTGCTAGGTTTCAGGGTACGGATACGCAGTATTTT.

The rearrangement links TRBV20-1 to TRBJ2-3, with TRBD1 identical over 8 bases. Germline V gene sequence: CDR1 DFQATT, CDR2 SNEGSKA (reference sequence). The CDR3 covers 15 residues. Germline trimming cut 3 bases from V and 6 bases from J; bases unmatched to any gene: 11. The CDR3 nucleotides are TGCAGTGCTAGCCCTAACCAGGGGGCCCTCGATACGCAGTATTTT. It specifies CSASPNQGALDTQYF.

The sample holds a few counts of this clonotype. The rearrangement uses TRBV15 and TRBJ1-2; D is possibly TRBD1 (6 bases). The V end was cut by 0 bases, the J end by 3 bases, with 8 bases between. Germline V lookup: CDR1 LNHNV, CDR2 YYDKDF (reference sequence). The CDR3 has 14 residues. The CDR3 here is CATSRDRGDYGYTF. The DNA for the CDR3 is TGTGCCACCAGCAGAGACAGGGGAGACTATGGCTACACCTTC.

The chain employs TRBV7-8 and TRBJ2-7; possible D gene TRBD2, 6 bases. V gave up 5 bases and J gave up 6 bases, with 11 bases separating them. CDR1 SGHVS and CDR2 FQNEAQ come from the germline V gene. There are 12 residues in the CDR3. The CDR3 here is CASSRDSVEQYF. The CDR3 nucleotides read TGTGCCAGCAGCCGGGACTCCGTCGAGCAGTACTTC.